This is a list of T cell receptor beta chains from one sample in a study of cytotoxic CD8 clonotypes in ibrutinib-treated CLL. The protocol was immunoSEQ multiplex PCR, while the TCRdb copy is restricted to in-frame clones and leaves out a portion. The data show 300,000 or so clones, 67% seen once. Sample: PBMCs, taken after 36 months of ibrutinib treatment. The receptors stem from a human donor with chronic lymphocytic leukemia. CDR3s include the opening cysteine and the closing phenylalanine or tryptophan. Clone size is given for some rows only: seen once, a few or many times, or a class if the clone is expanded.

j_gene	abundance	v_gene	CDR3aa
TRBJ2-5	-	TRBV28	CASSHPMESTGQQETQYF
TRBJ1-2	-	TRBV7-2	CATTEPANYGYTF
TRBJ2-3	few	TRBV5-6	CASSLGDLYTQYF
TRBJ2-5	-	TRBV5-1	CASSYDRGQETQYF
TRBJ2-2	-	TRBV7-8	CASSSGQGMTGELFF
TRBJ1-1	-	TRBV4-1	CASSPWGDSRILEAFF
TRBJ1-5	-	TRBV5-6	CASSLGRGRPNQPQHF
TRBJ2-1	-	TRBV27	CASSYQGAVWNEQFF
TRBJ1-1	few	TRBV5-4	CASTPTGTGAEAFF
TRBJ1-1	-	TRBV13	CASSFFSEAFF
TRBJ2-7	-	TRBV7-9	CASSLFPGPDNYEQYF
TRBJ2-2	-	TRBV15	CATSRDQGANTGELFF
TRBJ1-6	-	TRBV6-1	CASSPGWGYNSPLHF
TRBJ1-1	-	TRBV15	CATSRGQGEAFF
TRBJ2-7	once	TRBV7-2	CASSLGPGPPVGGYEQYF
TRBJ2-7	-	TRBV9	CASSVGTTGPHEQYF
TRBJ2-7	-	TRBV6-1	CASRAPQVPYEQYF
TRBJ2-1	-	TRBV6-5	CASRYRGLQFF
TRBJ2-1	-	TRBV18	CASSPPSTALSNEQFF
TRBJ2-7	-	TRBV2	CASSINEQTYEQYF
TRBJ1-2	few	TRBV4-1	CASSQGLGGANGYTF
TRBJ1-2	-	TRBV11-2	CASSLDRGIYGYTF
TRBJ2-7	-	TRBV27	CASSPSPSEQYF